This T cell receptor (beta chain) was sequenced for a study of T cell responses to AZD1222 COVID-19 vaccine. Study outcomes and limitations: Vaccination with two AZD1222 doses was followed by a rise in Spike-specific TCR breadth and depth. Reportedly, nearly half of unique spike TCRs recognized epitopes outside B.1.351/B.1.1.7 mutations. Clonal diversity may have been underestimated, and the donors were mostly white British, with more females than males.

Germline lookup yields CDR1 LNHDA and CDR2 SQIVND (reference sequence). V gave up 5 bases and J gave up 9 bases, with 14 bases separating them. This CDR3 has 14 amino acids. About this clone: Its antigen is as yet unknown.

Profiled with immunoSEQ multiplex PCR; TCRdb holds only in-frame clones, not every one. The sample has approximately 190,000 clones; 85% to 95% are singletons. The rearrangement links TRBV19 to TRBJ1-6; weak D call: TRBD1 (5 bases). Sequencing was performed on peripheral blood, taken on day 0 of AZD1222 vaccination. This clonotype originated in an adult in good health. The CDR3 sequence: CASSPQGRSSPLHF. DNA for the CDR3: TGTGCCAGTAGTCCTCAGGGACGGTCTTCACCCCTCCACTTT.